This TCR beta chain was recovered during a study of OX40 agonist ivuxolimab in advanced cancers. In this sample, this clone turned up once. The length of the CDR3 is 13 residues. Germline lookup yields CDR1 SGHDT and CDR2 YYEEEE. Trimming took off 0 bases at V and 7 bases at J, with 10 bases between the two ends. TCRdb's copy holds only in-frame clones and misses some; the assay was immunoSEQ multiplex PCR. This sample has 55,000 to 75,000 clones, with about 81% found just once. The chain is built from TRBV5-6 and TRBJ1-2; the D gene is possibly TRBD1 (5 bases). The receptor was derived from an adult with an advanced solid tumor such as melanoma, head and neck, liver or kidney cancer. Sequenced material: CD4+ or CD8+ T cells sorted from blood, taken in a trial of the OX40 agonist ivuxolimab. CDR3 nucleotides: TGTGCCAGCAGCTTGGCCAGGGAGCGTGGCTACACCTTC. This gives the protein CASSLARERGYTF.